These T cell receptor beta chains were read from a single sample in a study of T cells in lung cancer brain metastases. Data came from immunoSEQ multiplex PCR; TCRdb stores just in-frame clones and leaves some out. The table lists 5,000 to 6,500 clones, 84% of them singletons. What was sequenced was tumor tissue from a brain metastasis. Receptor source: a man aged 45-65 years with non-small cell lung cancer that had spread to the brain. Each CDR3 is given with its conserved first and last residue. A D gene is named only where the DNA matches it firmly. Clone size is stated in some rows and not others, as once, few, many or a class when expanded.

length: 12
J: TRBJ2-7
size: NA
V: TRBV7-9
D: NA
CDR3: CASSPPADEQYF
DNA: TGTGCCAGCAGCCCCCCGGCCGACGAGCAGTACTTC

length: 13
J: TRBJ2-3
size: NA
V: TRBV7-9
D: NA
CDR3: CASSLGWPDTQYF
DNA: TGTGCCAGCAGCTTAGGATGGCCAGATACGCAGTATTTT

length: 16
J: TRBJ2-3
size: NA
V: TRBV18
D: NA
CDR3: CASSPPLSGGPDTQYF
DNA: TGTGCCAGCTCACCACCGCTGAGTGGTGGACCAGATACGCAGTATTTT

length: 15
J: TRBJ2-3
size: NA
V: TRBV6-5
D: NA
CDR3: CASSYGGPVTDTQYF
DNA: TGTGCCAGCAGTTACGGAGGGCCGGTCACAGATACGCAGTATTTT

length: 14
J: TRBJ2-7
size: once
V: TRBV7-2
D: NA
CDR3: CASSLGPGRYEQYF
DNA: TGTGCCAGCAGCTTAGGTCCGGGAAGGTACGAGCAGTACTTC

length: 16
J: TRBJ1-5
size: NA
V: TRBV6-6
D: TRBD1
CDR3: CASSYSGQGWDQPQHF
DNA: TGTGCCAGCAGTTACTCGGGACAGGGCTGGGATCAGCCCCAGCATTTT

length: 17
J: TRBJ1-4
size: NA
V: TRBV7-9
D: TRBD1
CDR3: CASSLGTGPSTNEKLFF
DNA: TGTGCCAGCAGCTTAGGGACAGGGCCGTCAACTAATGAAAAACTGTTTTTT

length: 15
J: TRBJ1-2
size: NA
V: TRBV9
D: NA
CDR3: CASSVQTSMVYGYTF
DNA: TGTGCCAGCAGCGTGCAGACAAGTATGGTATATGGCTACACCTTC

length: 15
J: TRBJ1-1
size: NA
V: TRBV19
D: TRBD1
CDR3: CASREQGAVDTEAFF
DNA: TGTGCCAGTAGAGAGCAGGGGGCCGTCGACACTGAAGCTTTCTTT

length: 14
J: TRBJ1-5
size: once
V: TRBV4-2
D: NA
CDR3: CASSPDSGNQPQHF
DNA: TGTGCCAGCAGCCCGGACTCGGGCAATCAGCCCCAGCATTTT

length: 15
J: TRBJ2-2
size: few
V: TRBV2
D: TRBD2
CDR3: CASSATGGQTGELFF
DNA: TGTGCCAGCAGTGCGACGGGGGGTCAGACCGGGGAGCTGTTTTTT

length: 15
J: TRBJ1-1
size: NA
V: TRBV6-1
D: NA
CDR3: CASSEAYGWGAEAFF
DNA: TGTGCCAGCAGTGAAGCTTACGGATGGGGCGCTGAAGCTTTCTTT